This T cell receptor beta chain was sequenced in a study of shared clonotypes between healthy human individuals. Only in-frame clones appear in the TCRdb table, and some are missing; sequencing was by immunoSEQ multiplex PCR. The sample contains millions of clones, about 94% of which appear only once. CD45RO-negative, CCR7-positively selected cells formed the naive CD8 fraction, excluding terminally differentiated effector memory CD45RA+ cells. The specimen was naive CD8+ T cells sorted from blood. The clonotype was recovered from a young man in good health.

The CDR3 region has the DNA TGCGCCAGCAGCCCTCCGGTCCCCGCTGATTCACCCCTCCACTTT. The encoded protein is CASSPPVPADSPLHF. The rearrangement joins TRBV4-1 to TRBJ1-6, with D uncertain. The CDR3 runs 15 residues. Trimming removed 4 bases from V and 8 bases from J, with 15 bases in between. From germline, CDR1 is MGHRA and CDR2 YSYEKL.